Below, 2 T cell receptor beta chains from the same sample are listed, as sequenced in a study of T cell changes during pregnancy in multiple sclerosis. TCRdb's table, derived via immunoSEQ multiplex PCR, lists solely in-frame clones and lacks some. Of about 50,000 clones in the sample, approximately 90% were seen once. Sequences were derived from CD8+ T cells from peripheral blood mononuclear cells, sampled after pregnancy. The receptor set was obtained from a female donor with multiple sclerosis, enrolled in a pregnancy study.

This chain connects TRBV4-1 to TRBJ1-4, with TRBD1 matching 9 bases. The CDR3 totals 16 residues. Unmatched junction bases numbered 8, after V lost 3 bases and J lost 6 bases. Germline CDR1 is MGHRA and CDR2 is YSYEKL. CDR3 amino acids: CASSHAGTGMDEKLFF. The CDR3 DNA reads TGCGCCAGCAGCCATGCCGGGACAGGGATGGATGAAAAACTGTTTTTT.

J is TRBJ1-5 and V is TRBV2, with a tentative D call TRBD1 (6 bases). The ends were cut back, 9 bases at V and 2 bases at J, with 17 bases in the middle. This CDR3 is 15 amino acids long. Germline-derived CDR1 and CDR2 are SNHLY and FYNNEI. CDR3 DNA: TGTGCCAGTTCACAATCCAGGGGAGGCAATCAGCCCCAGCATTTT. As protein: CASSQSRGGNQPQHF.